Listed below are T cell receptor beta chains from one sample, sequenced in a study of blood T cell repertoires in COVID-19. The repertoire was sequenced with immunoSEQ multiplex PCR; TCRdb's copy has only in-frame clones and lacks some. The data hold 20,000 or so clones, with around 83% observed a single time. Specimen: peripheral blood. Every receptor here comes from a man aged 65 to 85 with acute or convalescent COVID-19. The CDR3 runs from the conserved cysteine through the conserved F or W. The D gene is left open where the match is weak. A row's size may be missing; if present it is once, few, many or a size class.

v_call,d_call,j_call,clone_size,cdr3_aa,cdr3_nt
TRBV27,NA,TRBJ2-5,NA,CASSLFQRGRETQYF,TGTGCCAGCAGTTTATTCCAGCGAGGGAGAGAGACCCAGTACTTC
TRBV24-1,TRBD2,TRBJ2-1,NA,CATSGPAGADEQFF,TGTGCCACCAGTGGTCCAGCGGGAGCCGATGAGCAGTTCTTC
TRBV12-3/TRBV12-4,NA,TRBJ1-2,NA,CASGFLSNYGYTF,TGTGCCAGCGGCTTTTTATCTAACTATGGCTACACCTTC
TRBV7-6,TRBD2,TRBJ2-3,NA,CASSLGLPGGPTDTQYF,TGTGCCAGCAGCTTAGGGCTTCCGGGAGGGCCCACAGATACGCAGTATTTT
TRBV5-1,NA,TRBJ1-1,NA,CASSLTVNTEAFF,TGCGCCAGCAGCTTGACAGTGAACACTGAAGCTTTCTTT
TRBV11-2,TRBD1,TRBJ2-7,few,CASSFGGTGLYEQYF,TGTGCCAGCAGCTTTGGAGGGACAGGGCTCTACGAGCAGTACTTC
TRBV5-1,NA,TRBJ2-3,NA,CASSFQADTQYF,TGCGCCAGCAGCTTCCAGGCAGATACGCAGTATTTT
TRBV2,NA,TRBJ1-1,NA,CASSEQAEAFF,TGTGCCAGCAGTGAACAGGCTGAAGCTTTCTTT
TRBV10-2,TRBD2,TRBJ2-1,NA,CATGVSGEQFF,TGCGCCACGGGAGTTAGCGGGGAGCAGTTCTTC
TRBV19,TRBD1,TRBJ1-1,NA,CASTRTGGSNTEAFF,TGTGCCAGTACCAGGACAGGGGGCTCGAACACTGAAGCTTTCTTT
TRBV27,TRBD1,TRBJ1-4,NA,CASRKTGGNEKLFF,TGTGCCAGCAGGAAGACAGGGGGCAACGAAAAACTGTTTTTT
TRBV7-2,NA,TRBJ2-1,NA,CASSLDRQGNNEQFF,TGTGCCAGCAGCTTAGACCGGCAGGGTAACAATGAGCAGTTCTTC
TRBV25-1,TRBD2,TRBJ2-3,NA,CASSGLAGGATDTQYF,TGTGCCAGCAGCGGGTTAGCGGGAGGTGCCACAGATACGCAGTATTTT
TRBV7-2,TRBD1,TRBJ1-1,NA,CASSSQGGRGAFF,TGTGCCAGCAGCTCACAGGGGGGGCGGGGAGCTTTCTTT
TRBV27,TRBD1,TRBJ2-5,NA,CASSMNPLDRPDPAETQYF,TGTGCCAGCAGTATGAACCCCCTGGACAGGCCCGACCCCGCAGAGACCCAGTACTTC
TRBV27,NA,TRBJ1-1,NA,CASSFQGREAFF,TGTGCCAGCAGTTTCCAGGGTAGGGAAGCTTTCTTT
TRBV27,NA,TRBJ2-5,NA,CASSFRRSGGTQYF,TGTGCCAGCAGTTTTAGGCGTTCCGGAGGGACCCAGTACTTC
TRBV7-2,TRBD1,TRBJ2-2,NA,CASSPTGQKLTGELFF,TGTGCCAGCAGCCCAACGGGACAGAAGCTAACCGGGGAGCTGTTTTTT
TRBV19,TRBD2,TRBJ2-1,NA,CASSFRLAGVYNEQFF,TGTGCCAGTAGTTTTCGACTAGCGGGAGTATACAATGAGCAGTTCTTC
TRBV28,NA,TRBJ1-2,NA,CASSSTATSYTF,TGTGCCAGCAGTTCCACAGCCACCTCTTACACCTTC
TRBV6-1,NA,TRBJ2-7,NA,CASSTSDSSYEQYF,TGTGCCAGCAGTACCTCGGACAGTTCCTACGAGCAGTACTTC
TRBV5-1,TRBD1,TRBJ1-5,NA,CASSWGTGDQPQHF,TGCGCCAGCAGCTGGGGGACAGGGGATCAGCCCCAGCATTTT
TRBV27,NA,TRBJ2-7,NA,CASSLGFGGFYEQYF,TGTGCCAGCAGTTTAGGCTTCGGGGGATTCTACGAGCAGTACTTC
TRBV7-9,TRBD1,TRBJ1-3,NA,CASSRDRGPSGNTIYF,TGTGCCAGCAGTCGGGACAGGGGACCCTCTGGAAACACCATATATTTT
TRBV12-2,NA,TRBJ2-3,NA,CASRPVGGRGTDTQYF,TGTGCAAGTCGCCCGGTAGGCGGGAGAGGCACAGATACGCAGTATTTT
TRBV2,TRBD1,TRBJ2-7,NA,CKERDRLYEQYF,TGTAAAGAAAGGGACAGGCTCTACGAGCAGTACTTC
TRBV6-2/TRBV6-3,TRBD1,TRBJ2-2,NA,CASSWDSRNTGELFF,TGTGCCAGCAGTTGGGACAGTAGGAACACCGGGGAGCTGTTTTTT
TRBV13,NA,TRBJ2-2,NA,CASSLRGRNTGELFF,TGTGCCAGCAGCTTAAGAGGTCGGAACACCGGGGAGCTGTTTTTT
TRBV24-1,NA,TRBJ2-1,NA,CATSDLEPGTEQFF,TGTGCCACCAGTGATCTCGAGCCGGGTACCGAGCAGTTCTTC
TRBV11-3,NA,TRBJ2-2,once,CASSLSQLDDAGELFF,TGTGCCAGCAGCTTAAGTCAACTAGACGACGCCGGGGAGCTGTTTTTT
TRBV2,NA,TRBJ1-2,NA,CASSELSYGYTF,TGTGCCAGCAGTGAATTATCCTATGGCTACACCTTC
TRBV5-1,NA,TRBJ1-1,NA,CASMRDARTEAFF,TGCGCCAGCATGCGGGACGCGCGCACTGAAGCTTTCTTT
TRBV7-9,NA,TRBJ1-1,NA,CASSFSPGNTEAFF,TGTGCCAGCAGCTTCTCGCCAGGGAACACTGAAGCTTTCTTT
TRBV4-2,NA,TRBJ2-2,NA,CASTGPFIGANTGELFF,TGTGCCAGCACCGGACCCTTTATCGGGGCGAACACCGGGGAGCTGTTTTTT
TRBV9,TRBD1,TRBJ1-1,once,CASSAQTGGWKNTEAFF,TGTGCCAGCAGCGCTCAGACAGGGGGCTGGAAGAACACTGAAGCTTTCTTT
TRBV5-5,TRBD1,TRBJ2-2,once,CASSPTGTGPLGTGELFF,TGTGCCAGCAGCCCTACCGGGACAGGGCCCTTAGGCACCGGGGAGCTGTTTTTT
TRBV18,TRBD2,TRBJ2-2,NA,CASSPGLAGNTGELFF,TGTGCCAGCTCACCAGGACTAGCGGGGAACACCGGGGAGCTGTTTTTT
TRBV29-1,NA,TRBJ1-5,NA,CSVAQGDQPQHF,TGCAGCGTTGCACAGGGTGATCAGCCCCAGCATTTT
TRBV2,TRBD2,TRBJ2-7,NA,CASRMTSGSYEQYF,TGTGCCAGCAGGATGACTAGCGGGAGCTACGAGCAGTACTTC
TRBV19,NA,TRBJ2-2,NA,CASNRERNTGELFF,TGTGCCAGTAACCGAGAACGTAACACCGGGGAGCTGTTTTTT
TRBV7-2,TRBD2,TRBJ2-1,NA,CASSVPSGYNEQFF,TGTGCCAGCAGCGTGCCTAGCGGTTACAATGAGCAGTTCTTC
TRBV4-1,NA,TRBJ1-2,NA,CASSQDSQVVNYGYTF,TGCGCCAGCAGCCAAGACTCCCAGGTGGTCAACTATGGCTACACCTTC
TRBV5-5,TRBD1,TRBJ2-7,NA,CASSSRGLGSYEQYF,TGTGCCAGCAGCTCAAGGGGGCTCGGCTCCTACGAGCAGTACTTC
TRBV24-1,TRBD1,TRBJ2-5,NA,CATSESGQGREETQYF,TGTGCCACCAGTGAATCCGGACAGGGAAGGGAGGAGACCCAGTACTTC
TRBV11-2,NA,TRBJ2-5,NA,CASSSARTRGIETQYF,TGTGCCAGCAGCTCCGCGCGGACTAGGGGGATCGAGACCCAGTACTTC